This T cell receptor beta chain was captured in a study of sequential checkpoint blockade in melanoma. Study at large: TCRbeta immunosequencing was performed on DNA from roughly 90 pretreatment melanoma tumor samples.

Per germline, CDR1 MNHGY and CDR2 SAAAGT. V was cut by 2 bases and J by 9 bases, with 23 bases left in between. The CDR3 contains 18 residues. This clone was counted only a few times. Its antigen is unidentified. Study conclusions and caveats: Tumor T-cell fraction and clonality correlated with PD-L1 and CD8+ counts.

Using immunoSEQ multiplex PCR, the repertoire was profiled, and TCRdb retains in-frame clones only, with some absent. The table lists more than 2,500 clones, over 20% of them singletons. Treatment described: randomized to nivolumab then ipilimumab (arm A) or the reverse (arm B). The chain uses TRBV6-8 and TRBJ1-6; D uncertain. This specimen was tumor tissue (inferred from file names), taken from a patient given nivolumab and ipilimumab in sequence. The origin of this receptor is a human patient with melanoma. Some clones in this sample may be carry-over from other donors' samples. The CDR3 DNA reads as TGTGCCAGCAGTTACCGAGGAGGGAATGTAGGTCTTCGTTCACCCCTCCACTTT. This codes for CASSYRGGNVGLRSPLHF.